This TCR beta chain was recorded in a study of blood T cell repertoires in COVID-19. Study at large: From the United States, Italy and Spain came samples of acute and convalescent COVID-19. Nucleic acid was either cDNA or gDNA, and it came from T cells, B-cell-depleted T cells, or PBMCs.

This CDR3 contains 15 residues. The V gene's germline CDR1 is MNHNY and CDR2 SVGAGI (reference sequence). Trimming took 6 bases from V and 1 from J, leaving 13 bases between them. Libraries were prepared by immunoSEQ multiplex PCR; TCRdb keeps only in-frame clonotypes and omits some of them. The sample carries around 260,000 clones, 85% recorded once. The TCR originated in a human donor in a cohort sampled during active COVID-19. Source material: peripheral blood. J is TRBJ1-5 and V is TRBV6-6; possible D gene TRBD1, 5 bases. The CDR3 spells CASRSQGGSNQPQHF. CDR3 DNA sequence: TGTGCCAGCAGGTCCCAGGGAGGAAGCAATCAGCCCCAGCATTTT.